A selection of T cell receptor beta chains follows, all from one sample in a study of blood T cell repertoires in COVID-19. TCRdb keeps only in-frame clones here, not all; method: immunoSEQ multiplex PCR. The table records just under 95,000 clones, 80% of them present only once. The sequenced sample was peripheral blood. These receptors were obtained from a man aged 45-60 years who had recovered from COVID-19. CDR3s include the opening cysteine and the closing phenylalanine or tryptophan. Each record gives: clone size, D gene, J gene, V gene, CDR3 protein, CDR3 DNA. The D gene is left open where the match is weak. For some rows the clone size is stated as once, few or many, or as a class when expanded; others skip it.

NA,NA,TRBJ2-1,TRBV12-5,CASGFGLTMANEQFF,TGTGCTAGTGGTTTCGGGCTGACTATGGCAAATGAGCAGTTCTTC
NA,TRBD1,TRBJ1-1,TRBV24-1,CATSDRDRVGTEAFF,TGTGCCACCAGTGATCGGGACAGGGTGGGAACTGAAGCTTTCTTT
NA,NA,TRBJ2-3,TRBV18,CASSPIDSIDTQYF,TGTGCCAGCTCACCAATAGATAGCATCGATACGCAGTATTTT
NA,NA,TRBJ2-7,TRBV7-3,CASSLSPGREQYF,TGTGCCAGCAGCTTATCGCCAGGGCGCGAGCAGTACTTC
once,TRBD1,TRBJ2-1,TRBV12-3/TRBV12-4,CASRRTGGNEQFF,TGTGCCAGCAGGAGGACAGGGGGCAATGAGCAGTTCTTC
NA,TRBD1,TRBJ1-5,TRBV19,CASREGGARDSSNQPQHF,TGTGCCAGTAGGGAAGGTGGCGCCCGGGACAGTAGCAATCAGCCCCAGCATTTT
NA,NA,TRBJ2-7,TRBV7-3,CASSLMRGYEQYF,TGTGCCAGCAGCTTAATGCGGGGTTACGAGCAGTACTTC
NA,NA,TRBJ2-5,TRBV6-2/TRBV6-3,CASSSAQRRLETQYF,TGTGCCAGCAGTTCGGCACAGCGGAGGTTGGAGACCCAGTACTTC
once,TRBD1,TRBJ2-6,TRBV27,CASSRTGLDSGANVLTF,TGTGCCAGCAGCCGGACAGGGCTTGACTCTGGGGCCAACGTCCTGACTTTC
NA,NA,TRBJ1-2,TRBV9,CASSVGGGKEGYTF,TGTGCCAGCAGCGTAGGCGGAGGGAAGGAAGGCTACACCTTC
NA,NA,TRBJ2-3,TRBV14,CASSPRVPPTDTQYF,TGTGCCAGCAGCCCAAGAGTCCCACCCACAGATACGCAGTATTTT
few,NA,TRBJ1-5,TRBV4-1,CASSLGLGNSNQPQHF,TGCGCCAGCAGCCTCGGACTGGGAAATAGCAATCAGCCCCAGCATTTT
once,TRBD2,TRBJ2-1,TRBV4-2,CASSRGGEYGNEQFF,TGTGCCAGCAGCCGGGGGGGGGAGTATGGGAATGAGCAGTTCTTC
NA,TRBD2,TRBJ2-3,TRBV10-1,CASSDLAGTSTDTQYF,TGCGCCAGCAGTGACCTAGCGGGGACTAGCACAGATACGCAGTATTTT
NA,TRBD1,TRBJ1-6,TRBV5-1,CASSLVWGQGSSPLHF,TGCGCCAGCAGCTTGGTATGGGGACAGGGGTCGTCACCCCTCCACTTT
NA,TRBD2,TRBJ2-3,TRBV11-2,CASSLDRGGRYTQYF,TGTGCCAGCAGCTTAGATCGGGGGGGCCGTTATACGCAGTATTTT
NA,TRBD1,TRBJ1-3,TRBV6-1,CASSESGAGGVSGNTIYF,TGTGCCAGCAGTGAATCGGGGGCAGGGGGTGTATCTGGAAACACCATATATTTT